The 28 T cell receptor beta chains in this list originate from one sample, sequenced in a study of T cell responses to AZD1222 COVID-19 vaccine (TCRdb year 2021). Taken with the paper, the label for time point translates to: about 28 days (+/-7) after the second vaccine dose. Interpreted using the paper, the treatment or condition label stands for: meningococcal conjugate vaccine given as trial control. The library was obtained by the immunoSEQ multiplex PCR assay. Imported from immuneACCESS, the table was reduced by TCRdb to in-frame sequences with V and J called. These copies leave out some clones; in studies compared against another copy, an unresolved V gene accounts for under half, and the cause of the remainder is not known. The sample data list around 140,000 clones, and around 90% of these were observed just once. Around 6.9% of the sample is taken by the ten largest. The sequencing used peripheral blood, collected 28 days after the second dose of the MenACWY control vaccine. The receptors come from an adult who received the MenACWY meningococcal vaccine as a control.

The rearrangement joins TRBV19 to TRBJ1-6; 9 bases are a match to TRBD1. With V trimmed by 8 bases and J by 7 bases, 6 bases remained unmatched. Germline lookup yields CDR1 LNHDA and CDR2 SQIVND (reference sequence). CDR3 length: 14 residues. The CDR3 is CASRTGQGNSPLHF. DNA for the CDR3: TGTGCCAGTCGTACGGGACAGGGAAATTCACCCCTCCACTTT.

CDR3 amino acids: CARYQGRGTGELFF. For the CDR3, the DNA is TGTGCCAGATATCAGGGGAGGGGAACCGGGGAGCTGTTTTTT. The chain is built from TRBV27 and TRBJ2-2, with D maybe TRBD2 (7 bases). This CDR3 contains 14 residues. V shed 9 bases and J shed 5 bases, with 16 bases lying between them. CDR1 MNHEY and CDR2 SMNVEV come from the germline V gene (reference sequence).

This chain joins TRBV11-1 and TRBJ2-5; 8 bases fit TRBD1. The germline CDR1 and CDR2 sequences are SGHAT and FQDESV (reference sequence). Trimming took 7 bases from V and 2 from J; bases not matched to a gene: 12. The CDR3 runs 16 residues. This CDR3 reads CASNRGQGRNQETQYF. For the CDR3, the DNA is TGTGCCAGCAACAGAGGACAGGGACGAAATCAAGAGACCCAGTACTTC. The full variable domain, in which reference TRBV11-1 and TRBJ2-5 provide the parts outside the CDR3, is EAEVAQSPRYKITEKSQAVAFWCDPISGHATLYWYRQILGQGPELLVQFQDESVVDDSQLPKDRFSAERLKGVDSTLKIQPAELGDSAMYLCASNRGQGRNQETQYFGPGTRLLVL.

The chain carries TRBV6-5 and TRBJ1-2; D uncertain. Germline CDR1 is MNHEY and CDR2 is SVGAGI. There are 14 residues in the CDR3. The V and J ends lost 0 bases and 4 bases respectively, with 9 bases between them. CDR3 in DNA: TGTGCCAGCAGTTACTCGTTCGGGTCCTATGGCTACACCTTC. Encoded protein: CASSYSFGSYGYTF.

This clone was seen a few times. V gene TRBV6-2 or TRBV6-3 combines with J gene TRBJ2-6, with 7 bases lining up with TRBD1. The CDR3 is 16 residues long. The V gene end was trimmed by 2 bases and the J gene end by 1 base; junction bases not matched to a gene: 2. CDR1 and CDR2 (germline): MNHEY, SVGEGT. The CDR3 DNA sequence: TGTGCCAGCAGTTACCACAGGGGTTCTGGGGCCAACGTCCTGACTTTC. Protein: CASSYHRGSGANVLTF.

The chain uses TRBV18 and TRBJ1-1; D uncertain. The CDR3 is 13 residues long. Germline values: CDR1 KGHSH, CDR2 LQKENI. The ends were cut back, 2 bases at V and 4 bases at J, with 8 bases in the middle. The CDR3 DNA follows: TGTGCCAGCTCACCAGGCCTTGGCACTGAAGCTTTCTTT. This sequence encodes CASSPGLGTEAFF.

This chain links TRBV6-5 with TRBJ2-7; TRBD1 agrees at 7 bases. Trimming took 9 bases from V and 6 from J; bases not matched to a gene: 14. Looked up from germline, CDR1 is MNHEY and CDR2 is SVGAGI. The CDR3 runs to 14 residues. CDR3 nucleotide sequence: TGTGCCAGTACTCGACAGGGCTTCCCACTCGAGCAGTACTTC. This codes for CASTRQGFPLEQYF.

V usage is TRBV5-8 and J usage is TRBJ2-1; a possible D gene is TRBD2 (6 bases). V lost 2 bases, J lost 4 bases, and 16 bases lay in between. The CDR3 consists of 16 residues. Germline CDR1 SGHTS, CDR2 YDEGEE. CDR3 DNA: TGTGCCAGCAGCTTATCTTGGCTAGCGAGTTACAATGAGCAGTTCTTC. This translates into CASSLSWLASYNEQFF. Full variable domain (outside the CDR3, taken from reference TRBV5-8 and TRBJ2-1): EAGVTQSPTHLIKTRGQQATLRCSPISGHTSVYWYQQALGLGLQFLLWYDEGEERNRGNFPPRFSGRQFPNYSSELNVNALELEDSALYLCASSLSWLASYNEQFFGPGTRLTVL.

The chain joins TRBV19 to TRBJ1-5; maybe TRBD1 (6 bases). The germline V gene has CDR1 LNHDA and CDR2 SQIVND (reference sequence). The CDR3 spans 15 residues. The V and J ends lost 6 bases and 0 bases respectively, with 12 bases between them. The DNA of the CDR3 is TGTGCCAGTAGAAGGACAGAGGATAGCAATCAGCCCCAGCATTTT. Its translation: CASRRTEDSNQPQHF. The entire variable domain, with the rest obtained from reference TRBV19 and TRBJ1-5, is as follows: DGGITQSPKYLFRKEGQNVTLSCEQNLNHDAMYWYRQDPGQGLRLIYYSQIVNDFQKGDIAEGYSVSREKKESFPLTVTSAQKNPTAFYLCASRRTEDSNQPQHFGDGTRLSIL.

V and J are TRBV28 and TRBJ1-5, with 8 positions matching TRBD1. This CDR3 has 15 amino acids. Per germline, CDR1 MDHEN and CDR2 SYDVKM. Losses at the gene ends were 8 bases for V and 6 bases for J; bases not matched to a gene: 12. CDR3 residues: CASHLTQGAGQPQHF. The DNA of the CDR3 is TGTGCCAGCCACCTGACCCAGGGGGCAGGTCAGCCCCAGCATTTT.

The CDR3 sequence: CASSLTRADTQYF. CDR3 nucleotides: TGTGCCAGCAGCTTAACGAGGGCAGATACGCAGTATTTT. This chain joins TRBV13 and TRBJ2-3, with a weak D call TRBD2 (5 bases). CDR3 length: 13 amino acids. Germline lookup yields CDR1 PRHDT and CDR2 FYEKMQ (reference sequence). V gave up 2 bases and J gave up 4 bases, with 7 bases separating them. Combining the CDR3 with reference TRBV13 and TRBJ2-3 gives the whole variable domain AAGVIQSPRHLIKEKRETATLKCYPIPRHDTVYWYQQGPGQDPQFLISFYEKMQSDKGSIPDRFSAQQFSDYHSELNMSSLELGDSALYFCASSLTRADTQYFGPGTRLTVL.

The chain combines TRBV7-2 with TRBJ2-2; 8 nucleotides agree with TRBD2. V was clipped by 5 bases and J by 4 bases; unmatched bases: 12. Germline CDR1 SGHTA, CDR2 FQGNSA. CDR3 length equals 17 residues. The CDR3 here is CASSPGGGVAGTGELFF. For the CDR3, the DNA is TGTGCCAGCAGCCCCGGGGGGGGCGTCGCGGGCACCGGGGAGCTGTTTTTT.

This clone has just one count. The CDR3 region has the DNA TGTGCCAGCAGCTTGGATGGCTTCACAGATACGCAGTATTTT. Translating gives CASSLDGFTDTQYF. This chain joins TRBV5-4 and TRBJ2-3; D unresolved. Trimming shortened V by 0 bases and J by 2 bases, and 7 bases separated the two germline ends. In germline, CDR1 is SGHNT, CDR2 YYREEE (reference sequence). This CDR3 is built from 14 residues.

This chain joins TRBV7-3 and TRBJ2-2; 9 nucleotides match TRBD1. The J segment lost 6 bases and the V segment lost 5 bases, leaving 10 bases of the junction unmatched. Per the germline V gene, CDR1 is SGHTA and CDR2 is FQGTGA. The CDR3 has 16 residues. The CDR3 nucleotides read TGTGCCAGCAGCCCCCCGGGGGGACAGGGTTCCGGGGAGCTGTTTTTT. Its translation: CASSPPGGQGSGELFF.

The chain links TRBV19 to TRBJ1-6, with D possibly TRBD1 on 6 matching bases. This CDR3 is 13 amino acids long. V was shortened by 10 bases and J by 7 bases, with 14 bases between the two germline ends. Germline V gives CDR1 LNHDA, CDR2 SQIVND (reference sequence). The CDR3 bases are TGTGCCATCCGAGGGCAGGGGAATTCACCCCTCCACTTT. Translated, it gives CAIRGQGNSPLHF.

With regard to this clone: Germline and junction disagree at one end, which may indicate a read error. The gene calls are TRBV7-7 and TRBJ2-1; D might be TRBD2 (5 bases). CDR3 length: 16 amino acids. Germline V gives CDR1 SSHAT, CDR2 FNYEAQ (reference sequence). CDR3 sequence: CASSLEPADSYNEQFF. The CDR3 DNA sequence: TGTGCTAGCAGCTTAGAGCCAGCGGACTCCTACAATGAGCAGTTCTTC.

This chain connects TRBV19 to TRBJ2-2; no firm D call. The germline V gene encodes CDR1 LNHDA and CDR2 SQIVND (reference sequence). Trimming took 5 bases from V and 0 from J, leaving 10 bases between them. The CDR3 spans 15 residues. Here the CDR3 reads CASSLQSSNTGELFF. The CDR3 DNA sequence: TGTGCCAGTAGTTTACAGAGTTCGAACACCGGGGAGCTGTTTTTT.

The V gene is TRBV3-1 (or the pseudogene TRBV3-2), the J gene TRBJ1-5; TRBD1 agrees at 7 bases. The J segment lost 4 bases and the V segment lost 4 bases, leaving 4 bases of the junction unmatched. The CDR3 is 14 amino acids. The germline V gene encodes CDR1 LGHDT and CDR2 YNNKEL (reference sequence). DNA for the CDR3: TGTGCCAGCAGCCTGACAGGGCTGAATCAGCCCCAGCATTTT. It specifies CASSLTGLNQPQHF.

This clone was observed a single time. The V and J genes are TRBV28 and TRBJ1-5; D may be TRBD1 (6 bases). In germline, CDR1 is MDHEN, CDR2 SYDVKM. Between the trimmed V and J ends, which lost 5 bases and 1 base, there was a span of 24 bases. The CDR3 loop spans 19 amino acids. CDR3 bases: TGTGCCAGCAGTCTATTTTCCGGTACAGGGATTCTCAGCAATCAGCCCCAGCATTTT. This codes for CASSLFSGTGILSNQPQHF.

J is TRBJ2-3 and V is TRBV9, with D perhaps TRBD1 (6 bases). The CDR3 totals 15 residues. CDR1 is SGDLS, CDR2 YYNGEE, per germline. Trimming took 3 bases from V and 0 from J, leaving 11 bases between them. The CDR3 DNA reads TGTGCCAGCAGCGCCTGGGGACAAAGCACAGATACGCAGTATTTT. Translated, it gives CASSAWGQSTDTQYF.

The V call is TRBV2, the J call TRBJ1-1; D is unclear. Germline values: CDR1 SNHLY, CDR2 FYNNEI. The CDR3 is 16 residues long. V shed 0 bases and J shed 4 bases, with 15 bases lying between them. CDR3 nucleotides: TGTGCCAGCAGTGAAGCGCTAGGCTTGATAGGCACTGAAGCTTTCTTT. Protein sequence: CASSEALGLIGTEAFF.

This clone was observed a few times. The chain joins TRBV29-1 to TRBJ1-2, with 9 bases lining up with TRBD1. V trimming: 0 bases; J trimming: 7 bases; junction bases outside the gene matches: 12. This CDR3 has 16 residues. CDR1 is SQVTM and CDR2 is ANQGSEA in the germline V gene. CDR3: CSVEDLQSGTGFGYTF. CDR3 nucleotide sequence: TGCAGCGTTGAAGATCTTCAGAGCGGGACAGGGTTTGGCTACACCTTC.

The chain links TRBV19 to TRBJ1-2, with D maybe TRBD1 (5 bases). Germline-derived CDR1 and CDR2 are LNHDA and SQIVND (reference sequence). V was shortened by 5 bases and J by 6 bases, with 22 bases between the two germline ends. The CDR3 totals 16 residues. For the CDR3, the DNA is TGTGCCAGTAGTGGGATACCGGGGCCGCGAAAGGATGGCTACACCTTC. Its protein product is CASSGIPGPRKDGYTF.

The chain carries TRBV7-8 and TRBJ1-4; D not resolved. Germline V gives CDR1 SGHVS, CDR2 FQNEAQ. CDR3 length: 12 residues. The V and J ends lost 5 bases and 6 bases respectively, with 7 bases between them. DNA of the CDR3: TGTGCCAGCAGCCCTGCTCATGAAAAACTGTTTTTT. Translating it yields CASSPAHEKLFF.

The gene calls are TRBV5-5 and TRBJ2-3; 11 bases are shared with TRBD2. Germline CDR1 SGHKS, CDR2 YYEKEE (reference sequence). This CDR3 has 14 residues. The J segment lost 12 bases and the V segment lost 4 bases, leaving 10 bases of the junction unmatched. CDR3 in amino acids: CASSLTTSGGAQYF. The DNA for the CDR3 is TGTGCCAGCAGCCTTACAACTAGCGGGGGAGCACAGTATTTT.

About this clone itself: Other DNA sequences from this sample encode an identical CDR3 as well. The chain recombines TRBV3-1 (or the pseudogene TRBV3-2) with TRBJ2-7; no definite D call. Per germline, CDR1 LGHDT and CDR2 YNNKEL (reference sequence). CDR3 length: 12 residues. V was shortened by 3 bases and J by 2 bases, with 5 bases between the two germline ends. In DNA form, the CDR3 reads TGTGCCAGCAGCCAGGAACCCTACGAGCAGTACTTC. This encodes CASSQEPYEQYF.

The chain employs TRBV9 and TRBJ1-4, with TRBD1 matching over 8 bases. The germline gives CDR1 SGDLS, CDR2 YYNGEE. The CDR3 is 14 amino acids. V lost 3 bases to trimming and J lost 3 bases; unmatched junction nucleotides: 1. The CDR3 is CASSATGANEKLFF. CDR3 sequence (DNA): TGTGCCAGCAGCGCGACAGGGGCTAATGAAAAACTGTTTTTT. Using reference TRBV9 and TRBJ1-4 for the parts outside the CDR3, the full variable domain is DSGVTQTPKHLITATGQRVTLRCSPRSGDLSVYWYQQSLDQGLQFLIQYYNGEERAKGNILERFSAQQFPDLHSELNLSSLELGDSALYFCASSATGANEKLFFGSGTQLSVL.

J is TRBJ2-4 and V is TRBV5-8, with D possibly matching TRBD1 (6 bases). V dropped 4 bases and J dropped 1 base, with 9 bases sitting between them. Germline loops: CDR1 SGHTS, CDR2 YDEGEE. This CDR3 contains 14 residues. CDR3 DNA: TGTGCCAGCAGCGACGACAGGGCCAAAAACATTCAGTACTTC. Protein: CASSDDRAKNIQYF.